This T cell receptor (beta chain) was recovered during a study of early T cells in non-severe SARS-CoV-2 infection. Background on the study: Bulk RNA from unsorted whole blood was sequenced; chains were unpaired.

This clonotype was found many times. Its target is not known. The CDR3 spans 13 residues. The V end was cut by 1 base, the J end by 8 bases, with 6 bases between. Germline CDR1 is SGHDN and CDR2 is FVKESK. Study conclusions and caveats: VDJdb matching favored anti-spike CD8 responses, missing private and CD4 specificities.

The TCR library protocol attached unique molecular identifiers to the individual cDNA molecules. TCRdb re-called the 5' RACE reads through MiXCR, storing one row per CDR3 protein. The table lists fewer than 60,000 distinct CDR3 sequences, approximately 10% of them singletons. The TCR comes from an adult who was a healthcare worker with PCR-confirmed SARS-CoV-2 infection or an uninfected control (not recorded which). V is TRBV14 and J is TRBJ1-6; no clear D. The specimen was whole blood. DNA for the CDR3: TGTGCCAGCAGCCAAGTCCGGGATTCACCCCTCCACTTT. Translated: CASSQVRDSPLHF.